These 7 T cell receptor beta chains were all obtained from the same sample, sequenced in a study of monozygotic twins with cystic fibrosis. Libraries were prepared by immunoSEQ multiplex PCR; TCRdb keeps only in-frame clonotypes and omits some of them. This table has about 22,000 clones, approximately 98% appearing once. The source material was blood. Receptor source: a girl aged 5-17 years with cystic fibrosis.

The J gene is TRBJ2-3, the V gene TRBV9; TRBD2 matches at 7 bases. CDR3 length: 16 amino acids. Looked up from germline, CDR1 is SGDLS and CDR2 is YYNGEE. V dropped 3 bases and J dropped 6; count of bases not matched to a gene: 13. This chain's CDR3 is CASSATSDMTWDTQYF. CDR3 DNA: TGTGCCAGCAGCGCAACTAGCGATATGACCTGGGATACGCAGTATTTT.

The chain uses TRBV11-2 and TRBJ2-1; D is ambiguous. CDR3 length equals 11 residues. Trimming removed 4 bases from V and 7 bases from J, with 5 bases in between. Germline assignment: CDR1 SGHAT and CDR2 FQNNGV. Written as DNA, the CDR3 is TGTGCCAGCAGCTCCCGTAATGAGCAGTTCTTC. It is translated as CASSSRNEQFF.

This clone was detected once. The genes are TRBV5-6 and TRBJ2-1, with unresolved D. The germline CDR1 and CDR2 sequences are SGHDT and YYEEEE. The V end was cut by 2 bases, the J end by 8 bases, with 11 bases between. The CDR3 covers 13 residues. This chain's CDR3 is CASSFFRRDEQFF. CDR3 in DNA: TGTGCCAGCAGCTTCTTCCGGAGAGATGAGCAGTTCTTC.

CDR3 bases: TGCGCCAGCAGTGCCGAAAGGCGGGAGGGCCCCTACGAGCAGTACTTC. It is translated as CASSAERREGPYEQYF. V gene TRBV10-1 combines with J gene TRBJ2-7, with TRBD2 matching 9 bases. Trimming cost V 4 bases and J 2 bases; bases outside gene matches: 9. The CDR3 runs to 16 residues. Per the germline V gene, CDR1 is WNHNN and CDR2 is SYGVQD (reference sequence).

The rearrangement links TRBV5-1 to TRBJ2-7; 10 bases line up with TRBD2. Germline V gives CDR1 SGHRS, CDR2 YFSETQ. V lost 0 bases, J lost 2 bases, and 11 bases stayed unmatched. The CDR3 extends over 18 amino acids. CDR3 residues: CASSLAPASGSFTYEQYV. DNA for the CDR3: TGCGCCAGCAGCTTGGCTCCTGCTAGCGGGAGTTTTACCTACGAGCAGTACGTC.

CDR3 in DNA: TGCGCCAGCAGCCCAGAGACAGGACTGCAGCAGTACGTC. This sequence encodes CASSPETGLQQYV. V is TRBV5-1 and J is TRBJ2-7; possible D gene TRBD1, 6 bases. V lost 4 bases to trimming and J lost 8 bases, with 16 bases between them. Germline V gives CDR1 SGHRS, CDR2 YFSETQ. This CDR3 contains 13 residues.

The genes are TRBV27 and TRBJ1-2; D is perhaps TRBD1 (6 bases). This CDR3 region has 15 residues. Germline CDR1 and CDR2: MNHEY and SMNVEV (reference sequence). V was trimmed by 6 bases and J by 0 bases, leaving 14 bases between them. In nucleotides, the CDR3 is TGTGCCAGCAGCCTGGGACATACAGCTAACTATGGCTACACCTTC. This encodes CASSLGHTANYGYTF.